This record looks at one TCR beta chain sequence and its context. It has no known antigen specificity. No per-base quality is available; no much larger clone lies one base away. This specimen belongs to a study of blood T cell repertoires in COVID-19 (dated by TCRdb to 2018 to 2020). Study-level background: Samples from collaborators originated in the United States, Italy and Spain and spanned both the acute and convalescent phases of COVID-19. The material from the prospective study consisted of cDNA or gDNA derived from T cells, B-cell-depleted T cells, or PBMCs. The dataset comprised deeply sampled blood TCRbeta repertoires from subjects exposed to, actively infected with, or recovered from COVID-19. A freely available public database, intended as a resource for researchers studying the immune response to SARS-CoV-2, is where the repertoires were released. Samples came from the ongoing ImmuneRACE study (first 160 participants) plus 1,254 subjects from 6 global collaborators. The sample metadata nearly always contained a de-identified subject ID, COVID-19 status, age in years and sex. HLA class I and class II types, where available, came from metadata supplied by the sample provider rather than from assay-based typing. The study at large found these results: The quantity of clinical and demographic metadata differed by source and by participant and was supplied without curation.

Collaborating institutions collected whole blood in K2EDTA tubes following their own protocols. For TCRbeta analysis, collaborator samples were shipped as frozen whole blood, as isolated PBMCs, or as DNA extracted from either sample type. TCRbeta CDR3 regions were amplified from genomic DNA by means of the immunoSEQ Assay, a bias-controlled multiplex PCR. The original pipeline was this. The number of nucleated cells in each sample was estimated from the amplification of reference gene primers within the assay. Sequence reads were collapsed and filtered to measure the absolute abundance of every unique TCRbeta CDR3 rearrangement. Productive Simpson clonality was computed per sample as the square root of Simpson's diversity index over productive rearrangements. TCRdb took this table from immuneACCESS and kept in-frame rearrangements with V and J called. Such tables lack part of the clones; where checked against another copy, unresolved V genes explain under half of the gap, and the rest is unexplained. V, J and clone size reflect that table, while D and trimming were determined from the DNA. In this sample the table shows a few hundred thousand clones, 85% to 90% of which occur a single time. Around 3.5% of the sample is held by the ten biggest clonotypes.

The trim is 5 bases for V and 5 bases for J, with a gap of 11 bases between the germline ends. The CDR3 runs 13 residues from the cysteine to the phenylalanine. The retained sequence is limited to the CDR3, 39 bases, with the frame set at the first base. From the germline V gene (reference sequence), CDR1 is LGHDT and CDR2 is YNNKEL. The chain links TRBV3-1 (or the pseudogene TRBV3-2) with TRBJ2-3; tentative D gene TRBD1, with 5 bases matching. This receptor was taken from a woman between 35 and 50 years old with acute or convalescent COVID-19. Specimen: peripheral blood. CDR3 protein: CASSTPQGDTQYF. The sequenced DNA is TGTGCCAGCAGCACACCCCAGGGAGATACGCAGTATTTT.